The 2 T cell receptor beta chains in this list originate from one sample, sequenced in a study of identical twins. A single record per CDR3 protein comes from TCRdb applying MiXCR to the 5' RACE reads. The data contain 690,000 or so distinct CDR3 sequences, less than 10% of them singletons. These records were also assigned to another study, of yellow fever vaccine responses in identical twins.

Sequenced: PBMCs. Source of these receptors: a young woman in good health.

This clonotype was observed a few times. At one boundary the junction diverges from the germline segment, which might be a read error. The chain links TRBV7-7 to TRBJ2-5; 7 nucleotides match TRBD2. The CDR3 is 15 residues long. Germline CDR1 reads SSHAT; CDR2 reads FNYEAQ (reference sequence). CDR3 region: CASSRISGVQETQYF. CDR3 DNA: TGTGCTAGCAGCCGAATCAGCGGGGTTCAAGAGACCCAGTACTTC.

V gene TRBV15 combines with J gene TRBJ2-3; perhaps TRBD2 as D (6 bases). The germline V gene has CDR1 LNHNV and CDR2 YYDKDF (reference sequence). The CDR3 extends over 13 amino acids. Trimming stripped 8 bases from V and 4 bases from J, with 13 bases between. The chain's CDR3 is CATGGTSPDTQYF. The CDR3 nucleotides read TGTGCCACCGGCGGAACTAGCCCAGATACGCAGTATTTT. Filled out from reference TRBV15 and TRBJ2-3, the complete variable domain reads DAMVIQNPRYQVTQFGKPVTLSCSQTLNHNVMYWYQQKSSQAPKLLFHYYDKDFNNEADTPDNFQSRRPNTSFCFLDIRSPGLGDTAMYLCATGGTSPDTQYFGPGTRLTVL.